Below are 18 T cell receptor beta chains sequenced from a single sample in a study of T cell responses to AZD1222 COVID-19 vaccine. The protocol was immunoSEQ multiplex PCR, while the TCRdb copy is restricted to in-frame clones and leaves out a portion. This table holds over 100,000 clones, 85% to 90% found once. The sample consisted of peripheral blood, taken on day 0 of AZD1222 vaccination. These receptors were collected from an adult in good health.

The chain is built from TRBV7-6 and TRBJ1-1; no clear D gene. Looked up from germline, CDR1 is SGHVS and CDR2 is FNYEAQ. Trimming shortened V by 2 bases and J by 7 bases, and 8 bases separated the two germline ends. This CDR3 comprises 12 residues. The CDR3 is CASSLWAGEAFF. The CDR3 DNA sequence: TGTGCCAGCAGCTTATGGGCCGGTGAAGCTTTCTTT.

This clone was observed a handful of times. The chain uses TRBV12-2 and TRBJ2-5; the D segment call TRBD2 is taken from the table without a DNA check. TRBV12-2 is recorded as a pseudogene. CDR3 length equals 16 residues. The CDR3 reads CASRLASGGPWETQYF. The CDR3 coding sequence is TGTGCAAGTCGCTTAGCCTCGGGGGGCCCGTGGGAGACCCAGTACTTC.

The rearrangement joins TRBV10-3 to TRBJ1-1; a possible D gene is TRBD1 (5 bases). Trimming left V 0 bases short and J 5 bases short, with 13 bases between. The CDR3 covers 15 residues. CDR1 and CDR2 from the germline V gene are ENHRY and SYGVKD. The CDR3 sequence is CAISESVGGSTEAFF. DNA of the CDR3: TGTGCCATCAGTGAGTCTGTTGGGGGGTCGACTGAAGCTTTCTTT.

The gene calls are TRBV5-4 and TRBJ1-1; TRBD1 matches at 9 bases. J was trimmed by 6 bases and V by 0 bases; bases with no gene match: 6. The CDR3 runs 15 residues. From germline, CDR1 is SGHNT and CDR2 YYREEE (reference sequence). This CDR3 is CASSLAGQGGAEAFF. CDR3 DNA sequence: TGTGCCAGCAGCTTGGCGGGACAGGGAGGGGCTGAAGCTTTCTTT.

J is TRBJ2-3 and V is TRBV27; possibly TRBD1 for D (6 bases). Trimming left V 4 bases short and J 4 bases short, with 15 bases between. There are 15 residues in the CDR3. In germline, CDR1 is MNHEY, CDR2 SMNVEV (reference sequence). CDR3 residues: CASSSARGSADTQYF. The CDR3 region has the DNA TGTGCCAGCAGTTCGGCCAGGGGTAGCGCAGATACGCAGTATTTT.

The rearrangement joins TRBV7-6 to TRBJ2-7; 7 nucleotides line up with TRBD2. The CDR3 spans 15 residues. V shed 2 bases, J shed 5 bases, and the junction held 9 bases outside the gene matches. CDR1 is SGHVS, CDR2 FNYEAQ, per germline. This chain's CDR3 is CASSLTGGGRNEQYF. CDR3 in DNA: TGTGCCAGCAGCTTAACGGGGGGAGGGAGGAACGAGCAGTACTTC.

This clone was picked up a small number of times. Written as DNA, the CDR3 is TGCAGTGCTCCGACAGCAGAAAAACTGTTTTTT. As protein: CSAPTAEKLFF. The chain is built from TRBV20-1 and TRBJ1-4; a possible D gene is TRBD1 (5 bases). CDR1 and CDR2 (germline): DFQATT, SNEGSKA (reference sequence). The CDR3 length is 11 residues. V was clipped by 5 bases and J by 8 bases, with 9 bases between them.

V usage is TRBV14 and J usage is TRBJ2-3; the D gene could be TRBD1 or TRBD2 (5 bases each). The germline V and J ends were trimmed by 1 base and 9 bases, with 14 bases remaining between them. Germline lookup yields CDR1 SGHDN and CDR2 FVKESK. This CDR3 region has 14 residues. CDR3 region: CASSQGGTTITQYF. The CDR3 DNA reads TGTGCCAGCAGCCAAGGAGGGACCACGATCACGCAGTATTTT.

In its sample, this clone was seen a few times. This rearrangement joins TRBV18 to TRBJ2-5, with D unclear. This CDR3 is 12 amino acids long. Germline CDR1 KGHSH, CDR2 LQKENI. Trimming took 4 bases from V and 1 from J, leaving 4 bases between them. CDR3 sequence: CASSQPQETQYF. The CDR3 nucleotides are TGTGCCAGCTCACAACCCCAAGAGACCCAGTACTTC.

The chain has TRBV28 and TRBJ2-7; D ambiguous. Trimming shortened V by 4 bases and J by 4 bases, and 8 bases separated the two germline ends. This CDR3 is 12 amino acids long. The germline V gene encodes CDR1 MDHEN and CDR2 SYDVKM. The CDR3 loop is CASSSTVYEQYF. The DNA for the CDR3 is TGTGCCAGCAGTTCCACGGTTTACGAGCAGTACTTC.

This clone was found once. CDR3 nucleotide sequence: TGTGCCAGCAGACTCCGGGACAGGGGGACCTACGAGCAGTACTTC. As protein: CASRLRDRGTYEQYF. The chain has TRBV6-5 and TRBJ2-7, with 11 positions matching TRBD1. Germline CDR1 MNHEY, CDR2 SVGAGI. The V gene end was trimmed by 6 bases and the J gene end by 2 bases; junction bases not matched to a gene: 6. CDR3 size: 15 residues.

Here the CDR3 DNA reads TGTGCCTGGAGTGTACAGCCGGGCTCGTACGAGCAGTACTTC. It encodes CAWSVQPGSYEQYF. J is TRBJ2-7 and V is TRBV30, with D unclear. The V gene's germline CDR1 is GTSNPN and CDR2 SVGIG (reference sequence). The length of the CDR3 is 14 residues. Trimming left V 0 bases short and J 4 bases short, with 13 bases between.

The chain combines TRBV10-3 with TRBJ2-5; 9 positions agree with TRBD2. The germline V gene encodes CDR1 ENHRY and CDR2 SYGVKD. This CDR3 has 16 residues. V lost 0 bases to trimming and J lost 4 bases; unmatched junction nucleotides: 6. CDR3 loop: CAISESGGGAGETQYF. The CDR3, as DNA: TGTGCCATCAGTGAGTCGGGCGGGGGGGCCGGAGAGACCCAGTACTTC.

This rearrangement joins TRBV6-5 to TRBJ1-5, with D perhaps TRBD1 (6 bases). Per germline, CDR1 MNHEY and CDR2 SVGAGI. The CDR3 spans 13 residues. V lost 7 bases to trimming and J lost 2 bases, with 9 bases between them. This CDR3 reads CASITGRNQPQHF. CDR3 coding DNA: TGTGCCAGCATCACAGGGCGCAATCAGCCCCAGCATTTT.

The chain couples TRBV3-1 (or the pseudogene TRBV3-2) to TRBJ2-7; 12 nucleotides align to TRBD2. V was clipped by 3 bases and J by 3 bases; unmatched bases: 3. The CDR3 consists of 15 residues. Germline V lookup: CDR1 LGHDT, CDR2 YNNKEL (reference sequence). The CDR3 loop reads CASSQTSGGRYEQYF. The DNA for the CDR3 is TGTGCCAGCAGCCAGACTAGCGGGGGTCGCTACGAGCAGTACTTC.

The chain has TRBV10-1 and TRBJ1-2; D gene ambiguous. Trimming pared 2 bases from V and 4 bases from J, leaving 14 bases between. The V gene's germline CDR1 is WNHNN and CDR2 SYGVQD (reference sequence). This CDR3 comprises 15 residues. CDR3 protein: CASSEPPRVSYGYTF. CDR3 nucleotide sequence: TGCGCCAGCAGTGAGCCGCCACGGGTGTCCTATGGCTACACCTTC.

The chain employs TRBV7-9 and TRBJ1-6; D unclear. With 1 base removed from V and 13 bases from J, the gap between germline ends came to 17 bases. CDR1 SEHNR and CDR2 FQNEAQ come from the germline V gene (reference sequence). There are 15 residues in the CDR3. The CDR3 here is CASSLGAGGRLPLHF. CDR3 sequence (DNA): TGTGCCAGCAGCTTAGGGGCAGGAGGTCGGTTGCCCCTCCACTTT.

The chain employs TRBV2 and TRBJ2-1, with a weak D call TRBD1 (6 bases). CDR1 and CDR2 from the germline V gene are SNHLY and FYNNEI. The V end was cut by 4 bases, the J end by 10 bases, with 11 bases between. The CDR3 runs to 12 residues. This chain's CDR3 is CASSGSRGEQFF. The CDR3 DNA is TGTGCCAGCAGTGGATCTAGGGGGGAGCAGTTCTTC.